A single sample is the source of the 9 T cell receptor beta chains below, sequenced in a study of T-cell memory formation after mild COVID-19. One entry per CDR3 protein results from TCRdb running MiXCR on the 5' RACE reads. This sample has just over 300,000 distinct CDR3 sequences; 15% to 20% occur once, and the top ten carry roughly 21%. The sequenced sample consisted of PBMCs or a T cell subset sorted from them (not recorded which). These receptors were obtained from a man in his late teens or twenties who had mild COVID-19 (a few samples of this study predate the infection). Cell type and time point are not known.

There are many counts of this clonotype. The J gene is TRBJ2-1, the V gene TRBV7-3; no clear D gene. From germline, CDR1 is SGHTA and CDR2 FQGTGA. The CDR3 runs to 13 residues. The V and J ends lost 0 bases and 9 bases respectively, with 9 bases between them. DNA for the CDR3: TGTGCCAGCAGCTTAACGGGCCTCGGTGAGCAGTTCTTC. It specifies CASSLTGLGEQFF.

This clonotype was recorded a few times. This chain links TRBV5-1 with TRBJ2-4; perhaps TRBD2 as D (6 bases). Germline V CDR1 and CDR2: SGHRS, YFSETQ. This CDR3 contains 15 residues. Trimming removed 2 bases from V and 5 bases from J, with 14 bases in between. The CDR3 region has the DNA TGCGCCAGCAGCTTTATCATTCTAGCGCAAAACATTCAGTACTTC. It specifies CASSFIILAQNIQYF.

In DNA form, the CDR3 reads TGTGCCAGCTCAGTCAGCGGTAGCAAAAACATTCAGTACTTC. Amino acids: CASSVSGSKNIQYF. The rearrangement links TRBV12-3 or TRBV12-4 to TRBJ2-4; possible D gene TRBD2, 5 bases. V was clipped by 8 bases and J by 3 bases, with 14 bases between them. The CDR3 spans 14 residues.

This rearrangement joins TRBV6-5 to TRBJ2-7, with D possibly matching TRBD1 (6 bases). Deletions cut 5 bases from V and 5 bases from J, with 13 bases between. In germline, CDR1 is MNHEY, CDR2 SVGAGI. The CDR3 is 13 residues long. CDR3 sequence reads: CASSRAGVHEQYF. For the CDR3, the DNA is TGTGCCAGCAGTCGCGCAGGGGTCCACGAGCAGTACTTC.

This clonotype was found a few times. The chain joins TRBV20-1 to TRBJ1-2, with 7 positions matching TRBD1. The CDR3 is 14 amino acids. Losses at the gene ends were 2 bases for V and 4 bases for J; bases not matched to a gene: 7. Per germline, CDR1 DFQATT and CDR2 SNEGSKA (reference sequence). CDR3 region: CSARRQGGTYGYTF. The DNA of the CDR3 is TGCAGTGCTAGACGCCAGGGGGGCACCTATGGCTACACCTTC.

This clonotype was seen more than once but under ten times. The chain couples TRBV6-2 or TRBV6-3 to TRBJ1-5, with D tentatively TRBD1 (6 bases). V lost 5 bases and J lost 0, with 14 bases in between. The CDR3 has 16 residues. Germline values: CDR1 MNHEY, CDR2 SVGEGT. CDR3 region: CASSRDINYSNQPQHF. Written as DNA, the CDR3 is TGTGCCAGCAGTCGGGACATCAACTATAGCAATCAGCCCCAGCATTTT.

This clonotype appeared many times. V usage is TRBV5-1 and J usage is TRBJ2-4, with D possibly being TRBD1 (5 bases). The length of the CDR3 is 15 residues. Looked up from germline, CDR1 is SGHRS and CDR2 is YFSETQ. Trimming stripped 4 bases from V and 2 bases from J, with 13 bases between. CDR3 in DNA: TGCGCCAGCAGCCCGACGACAGCATCCAAAAACATTCAGTACTTC. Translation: CASSPTTASKNIQYF. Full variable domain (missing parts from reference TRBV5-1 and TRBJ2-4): KAGVTQTPRYLIKTRGQQVTLSCSPISGHRSVSWYQQTPGQGLQFLFEYFSETQRNKGNFPGRFSGRQFSNSRSEMNVSTLELGDSALYLCASSPTTASKNIQYFGAGTRLSVL.

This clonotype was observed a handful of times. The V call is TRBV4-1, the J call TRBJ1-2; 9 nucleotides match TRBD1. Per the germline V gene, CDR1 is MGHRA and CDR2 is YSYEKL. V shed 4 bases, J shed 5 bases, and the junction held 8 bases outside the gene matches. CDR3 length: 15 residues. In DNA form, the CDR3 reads TGCGCCAGCAGCCCAGAGGGGACAGGGCTTTATGGCTACACCTTC. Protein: CASSPEGTGLYGYTF.

CDR3 sequence reads: CASSTGGRGTEQYF. The CDR3 DNA follows: TGTGCCAGCAGCACCGGGGGTCGGGGAACCGAGCAGTACTTC. The gene calls are TRBV11-2 and TRBJ2-7; tentative D call: TRBD2 (6 bases). The germline gives CDR1 SGHAT, CDR2 FQNNGV. This CDR3 has 14 amino acids. The germline V and J ends were trimmed by 5 bases and 6 bases, with 17 bases remaining between them.